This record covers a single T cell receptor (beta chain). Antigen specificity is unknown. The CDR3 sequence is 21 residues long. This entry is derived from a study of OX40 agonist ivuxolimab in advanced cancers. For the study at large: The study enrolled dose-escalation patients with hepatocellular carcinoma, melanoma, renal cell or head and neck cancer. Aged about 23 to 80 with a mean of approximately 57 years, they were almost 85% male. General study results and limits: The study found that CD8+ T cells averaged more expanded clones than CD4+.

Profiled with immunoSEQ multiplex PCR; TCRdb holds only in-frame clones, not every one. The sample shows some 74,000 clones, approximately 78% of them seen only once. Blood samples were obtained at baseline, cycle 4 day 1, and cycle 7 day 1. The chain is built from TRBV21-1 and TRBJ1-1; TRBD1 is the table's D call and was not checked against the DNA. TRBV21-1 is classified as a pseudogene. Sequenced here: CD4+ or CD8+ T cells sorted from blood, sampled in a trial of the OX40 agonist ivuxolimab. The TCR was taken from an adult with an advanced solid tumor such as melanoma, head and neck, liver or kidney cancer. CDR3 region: CASSKALGDRGQGARNTEAFF. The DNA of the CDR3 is TGTGCCAGCAGCAAAGCGCTTGGGGACCGGGGACAGGGGGCCCGGAACACTGAAGCTTTCTTT.